The rows below give T cell receptor beta chains drawn from one sample of a study of T-cell reconstitution after alpha-beta-depleted transplantation in children. TCRdb reanalysed the PCR reads using MiXCR and keeps one entry per CDR3 protein. The sample lists 150,000 to 200,000 distinct CDR3 sequences; about 6.4% were seen once. The specimen was PBMCs from the stem cell graft donor, collected from the stem cell graft. The receptor set was obtained from a human donor who donated a stem cell graft to a child with Wiskott-Aldrich syndrome. Each CDR3 is given with its conserved first and last residue. Fields, in order: V gene, clone size, CDR3 length, J gene, D gene, CDR3 protein, CDR3 DNA. The D gene is left open where the match is weak. Some rows mark clone size as missing; the rest say once, few, many or name a class of expanded clone.

v_gene: TRBV24-1
abundance: many
len: 12
j_gene: TRBJ2-5
d_gene: TRBD1
CDR3aa: CATGTGIETQYF
CDR3nt: TGTGCCACCGGGACAGGGATAGAGACCCAGTACTTC

v_gene: TRBV29-1
abundance: many
len: 12
j_gene: TRBJ2-5
d_gene: TRBD1
CDR3aa: CSVATGEETQYF
CDR3nt: TGCAGCGTTGCGACAGGGGAAGAGACCCAGTACTTC

v_gene: TRBV12-3/TRBV12-4
abundance: many
len: 12
j_gene: TRBJ2-5
d_gene: NA
CDR3aa: CATANPRETQYF
CDR3nt: TGTGCCACCGCAAATCCCAGGGAGACCCAGTACTTC

v_gene: TRBV7-2
abundance: many
len: 15
j_gene: TRBJ1-1
d_gene: NA
CDR3aa: CASSLERWQGNEAFF
CDR3nt: TGTGCCAGCAGCTTAGAACGGTGGCAGGGTAATGAAGCTTTCTTT

v_gene: TRBV28
abundance: many
len: 19
j_gene: TRBJ1-5
d_gene: TRBD1
CDR3aa: CASSSTGDSLSFSNQPQHF
CDR3nt: TGTGCCAGCAGTTCTACCGGGGACAGTCTTTCCTTTAGCAATCAGCCCCAGCATTTT

v_gene: TRBV5-1
abundance: many
len: 15
j_gene: TRBJ2-1
d_gene: NA
CDR3aa: CASSFSVSSYNEQFF
CDR3nt: TGCGCCAGCAGCTTCTCGGTTAGCTCCTACAATGAGCAGTTCTTC

v_gene: TRBV7-9
abundance: NA
len: 15
j_gene: TRBJ2-5
d_gene: TRBD2
CDR3aa: CASSSIAGGSETQYF
CDR3nt: TGTGCCAGCAGCTCTATAGCGGGAGGATCTGAGACCCAGTACTTC

v_gene: TRBV5-1
abundance: few
len: 16
j_gene: TRBJ2-3
d_gene: NA
CDR3aa: CASSPGGTESTDTQYF
CDR3nt: TGCGCCAGCAGCCCCGGTGGGACCGAGAGCACAGATACGCAGTATTTT

v_gene: TRBV7-8
abundance: NA
len: 15
j_gene: TRBJ2-2
d_gene: TRBD1
CDR3aa: CASRRQGSSTGELFF
CDR3nt: TGTGCCAGCAGGCGACAGGGCTCGAGCACCGGGGAGCTGTTTTTT

v_gene: TRBV5-1
abundance: many
len: 17
j_gene: TRBJ2-2
d_gene: NA
CDR3aa: CASSLEFYRSNTGELFF
CDR3nt: TGCGCCAGCAGCTTGGAATTCTACCGATCGAACACCGGGGAGCTGTTTTTT

v_gene: TRBV5-1
abundance: many
len: 15
j_gene: TRBJ2-5
d_gene: NA
CDR3aa: CASSRTRGDEETQYF
CDR3nt: TGCGCCAGCAGCCGGACTCGAGGGGACGAAGAGACCCAGTACTTC

v_gene: TRBV28
abundance: NA
len: 15
j_gene: TRBJ1-1
d_gene: NA
CDR3aa: CASSFVSRANTEAFF
CDR3nt: TGTGCCAGCAGTTTTGTGTCCAGGGCCAACACTGAAGCTTTCTTT

v_gene: TRBV7-8
abundance: NA
len: 15
j_gene: TRBJ2-7
d_gene: NA
CDR3aa: CASSLELGRAYEQYF
CDR3nt: TGTGCCAGCAGCTTAGAATTGGGCAGGGCCTACGAGCAGTACTTC

v_gene: TRBV12-3/TRBV12-4
abundance: many
len: 13
j_gene: TRBJ2-1
d_gene: NA
CDR3aa: CASSPSQGNEQFF
CDR3nt: TGTGCCAGCAGTCCGAGCCAGGGCAATGAGCAGTTCTTC

v_gene: TRBV12-3/TRBV12-4
abundance: many
len: 13
j_gene: TRBJ1-1
d_gene: TRBD1
CDR3aa: CASLSRGKTEAFF
CDR3nt: TGTGCCAGCCTTTCCAGGGGGAAAACTGAAGCTTTCTTT

v_gene: TRBV5-1
abundance: many
len: 19
j_gene: TRBJ2-3
d_gene: TRBD1
CDR3aa: CASSKSKFTGTGFTDTQYF
CDR3nt: TGCGCCAGCAGCAAATCCAAGTTCACCGGGACAGGGTTCACAGATACGCAGTATTTT

v_gene: TRBV13
abundance: NA
len: 12
j_gene: TRBJ2-1
d_gene: NA
CDR3aa: CASSLLGEEQFF
CDR3nt: TGTGCCAGCAGCTTATTGGGCGAAGAGCAGTTCTTC

v_gene: TRBV7-9
abundance: many
len: 15
j_gene: TRBJ1-2
d_gene: NA
CDR3aa: CASRRGLGGDYGYTF
CDR3nt: TGTGCCAGCAGACGGGGCTTGGGTGGCGACTATGGCTACACCTTC

v_gene: TRBV7-6
abundance: few
len: 13
j_gene: TRBJ2-7
d_gene: NA
CDR3aa: CASSFAGAHEQYF
CDR3nt: TGTGCCAGCAGCTTCGCAGGGGCCCACGAGCAGTACTTC

v_gene: TRBV5-1
abundance: many
len: 13
j_gene: TRBJ2-7
d_gene: NA
CDR3aa: CASSLNGLYEQYF
CDR3nt: TGCGCCAGCAGCTTGAACGGATTATACGAGCAGTACTTC

v_gene: TRBV28
abundance: many
len: 17
j_gene: TRBJ2-2
d_gene: NA
CDR3aa: CASSSLIERRNTGELFF
CDR3nt: TGTGCCAGCAGTTCTCTTATTGAAAGGCGGAACACCGGGGAGCTGTTTTTT

v_gene: TRBV6-1
abundance: NA
len: 15
j_gene: TRBJ2-2
d_gene: NA
CDR3aa: CASSGAGAGTGELFF
CDR3nt: TGTGCCAGCAGTGGAGCGGGTGCGGGCACCGGGGAGCTGTTTTTT